Listed here is a single T cell receptor (beta chain). Its antigen remains unidentified. The data stem from a study of cytomegalovirus exposure and HLA in healthy donors. Study observations and caveats: Specific recognition of CMV antigens was confirmed in vitro for a few chains (all CMV-associated). Altogether, 150 to 200 TCR beta chains were recorded as cytomegalovirus-associated. Only CMV serostatus was available as immune exposure information.

The PCR used 60 Vbeta and 13 Jbeta primers. Sequencing was performed with immunoSEQ multiplex PCR; in TCRdb, only in-frame clones are kept and a portion is missing. The sample yields roughly 150,000 clones, approximately 80% seen once. CDR3 length: 14 residues. CDR1 and CDR2 (germline): PRHDT, FYEKMQ (reference sequence). V gave up 1 base and J gave up 9 bases; unmatched junction bases: 5. This TCR was sampled from a woman aged 18-30 years in good health and CMV-seronegative. The chain couples TRBV13 to TRBJ2-1; the match to TRBD2 covers 8 bases. The sequencing sample was made of PBMCs. CDR3 sequence: CASSLAGGLGEQFF. The DNA for the CDR3 is TGTGCCAGCAGCTTAGCGGGAGGGTTGGGTGAGCAGTTCTTC.